This T cell receptor (beta chain) was identified in a study of cytomegalovirus exposure and HLA in healthy donors. On the study more broadly: Previous work identified roughly 110 million unique TCR beta sequences from around 200 million T cells.

This clone was observed a few times. Its antigen is unknown. Study-wide results and limits: Across donors, presence/absence analyses took sequencing depth to be roughly uniform. In vitro assays verified that a few CMV-associated chains recognized CMV antigens specifically.

The study ran its PCR with 60 Vbeta and 13 Jbeta primers. In the original analysis: Later, an analysis found about 80 million unique TCR beta chains, and some 10 million of these were shared. Libraries were prepared by immunoSEQ multiplex PCR; TCRdb keeps only in-frame clonotypes and omits some of them. That table supplies the V and J calls and clone size; D and trimming were determined from the DNA. Of approximately 150,000 clones in the sample, approximately 79% are singletons; the top ten hold under 0.8%. Unmatched junction bases numbered 10, after V lost 5 bases and J lost 2 bases. There are 18 residues in the CDR3. Germline-derived CDR1 and CDR2 are SGHTA and FQGNSA.

This chain joins TRBV7-2 and TRBJ2-3, with 13 bases matching TRBD2. The sequencing input was PBMCs. This clonotype was obtained from a male donor in good health and CMV-seronegative. CDR3 amino acids: CASSRRPTSGGITDTQYF. The CDR3 DNA reads as TGTGCCAGCAGCCGCAGGCCGACTAGCGGGGGGATCACAGATACGCAGTATTTT.